This passage covers 9 T cell receptor beta chains from one sample sequenced in a study of a mutant IDH1 vaccine in newly diagnosed glioma. The assay was immunoSEQ multiplex PCR, and TCRdb's table has in-frame clones only and misses some. The sample records 60,000 to 75,000 clones, around 80% being singletons. As to time point: week 11, during vaccination. The content of each vaccine dose was 300 ug of mutant IDH1 20-mer peptide, and topical imiquimod accompanied it. For these receptors, no antigen is known. Sequences were derived from PBMCs, sampled from a glioma patient whose treatment included an IDH1 peptide vaccine. The receptors here all came from a man aged 25 to 40 with glioma.

This clone was recorded once. This chain uses TRBV7-7 with TRBJ2-5; 7 bases are a match to TRBD1. The CDR3 has 15 residues. Trimming took 5 bases from V and 5 from J; bases not matched to a gene: 11. Germline-derived CDR1 and CDR2 are SSHAT and FNYEAQ (reference sequence). CDR3 amino acids: CASSRRLGTEETQYF. Written as DNA, the CDR3 is TGTGCCAGCAGCCGTCGCCTCGGGACAGAGGAGACCCAGTACTTC.

This sequence joins TRBV5-1 and TRBJ2-5, with 10 bases identical to TRBD2. This CDR3 region has 15 residues. V lost 4 bases and J lost 0; bases outside the gene matches: 3. In germline, CDR1 is SGHRS, CDR2 YFSETQ. The CDR3 DNA reads as TGCGCCAGCAGCAAAGGACTAGCGGACCAAGAGACCCAGTACTTC. Amino acids: CASSKGLADQETQYF.

The chain couples TRBV10-3 to TRBJ1-2; TRBD1 matches 7 bases. V lost 4 bases and J lost 6; bases outside the gene matches: 8. CDR1 and CDR2 from the germline V gene are ENHRY and SYGVKD. The CDR3 loop spans 14 amino acids. The CDR3 DNA reads TGTGCCATCAGTGTTAACACAGGGGTAAATGGCTACACCTTC. This sequence encodes CAISVNTGVNGYTF.

V gene TRBV6-5 combines with J gene TRBJ1-1; tentatively, D is TRBD1 (5 bases). V was trimmed by 5 bases and J by 0 bases, leaving 13 bases between them. The CDR3 spans 15 residues. Germline CDR1 is MNHEY and CDR2 is SVGAGI. CDR3: CASSLGLEMNTEAFF. The CDR3 DNA is TGTGCCAGCAGTCTGGGACTTGAGATGAACACTGAAGCTTTCTTT.

The chain's CDR3 is CASSGGAVIYEQYF. The CDR3 bases are TGTGCCAGCAGCGGGGGGGCGGTAATCTACGAGCAGTACTTC. The chain combines TRBV11-2 with TRBJ2-7; tentatively, D is TRBD2 (7 bases). CDR1 is SGHAT and CDR2 is FQNNGV in the germline V gene. Trimming took 5 bases from V and 3 from J, leaving 14 bases between them. CDR3 length equals 14 residues.

The chain combines TRBV5-1 with TRBJ2-3; 15 bases match TRBD2. V trimming: 5 bases; J trimming: 4 bases; junction bases outside the gene matches: 2. In germline, CDR1 is SGHRS, CDR2 YFSETQ. The CDR3 length is 15 residues. The CDR3 sequence: CASRGLAGGSDTQYF. The CDR3 DNA follows: TGCGCCAGCAGGGGACTAGCGGGAGGCTCAGATACGCAGTATTTT.

The chain uses TRBV11-2 and TRBJ1-1, with D unclear. CDR3 size: 15 residues. Germline assignment: CDR1 SGHAT and CDR2 FQNNGV. The germline V and J ends were trimmed by 5 bases and 3 bases, with 16 bases remaining between them. The CDR3 reads CASSKDPRGYTEAFF. CDR3 coding DNA: TGTGCCAGCAGCAAAGACCCACGAGGGTACACTGAAGCTTTCTTT.

V gene TRBV10-3 combines with J gene TRBJ1-1; 9 bases agree with TRBD1. Germline CDR1 ENHRY, CDR2 SYGVKD. The V gene end was trimmed by 7 bases and the J gene end by 1 base; junction bases not matched to a gene: 4. The CDR3 runs 14 residues. The CDR3 DNA sequence: TGTGCCATCACCAAGGACAGGGGGAACACTGAAGCTTTCTTT. This encodes CAITKDRGNTEAFF.

V and J are TRBV7-9 and TRBJ1-1; D is unclear. The CDR3 contains 14 residues. The V and J ends lost 4 bases and 1 base respectively, with 10 bases between them. Germline-derived CDR1 and CDR2 are SEHNR and FQNEAQ (reference sequence). Here the CDR3 reads CASSSAEKNTEAFF. CDR3 DNA: TGTGCCAGCAGCTCCGCGGAGAAGAACACTGAAGCTTTCTTT. Complete variable domain (other parts from reference TRBV7-9 and TRBJ1-1): DTGVSQNPRHKITKRGQNVTFRCDPISEHNRLYWYRQTLGQGPEFLTYFQNEAQLEKSRLLSDRFSAERPKGSFSTLEIQRTEQGDSAMYLCASSSAEKNTEAFFGQGTRLTVV.